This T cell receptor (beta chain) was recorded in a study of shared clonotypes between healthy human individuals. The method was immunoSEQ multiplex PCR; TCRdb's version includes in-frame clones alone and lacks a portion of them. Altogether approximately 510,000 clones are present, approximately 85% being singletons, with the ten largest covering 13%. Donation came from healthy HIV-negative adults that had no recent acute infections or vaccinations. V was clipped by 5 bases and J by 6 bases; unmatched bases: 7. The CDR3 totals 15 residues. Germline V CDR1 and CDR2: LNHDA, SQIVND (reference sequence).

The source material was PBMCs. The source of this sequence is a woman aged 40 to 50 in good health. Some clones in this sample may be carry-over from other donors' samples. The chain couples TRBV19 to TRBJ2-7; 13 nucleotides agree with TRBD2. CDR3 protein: CASSLRTSGSVEQYF. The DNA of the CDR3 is TGTGCCAGTAGTCTTCGGACTAGCGGGAGCGTCGAGCAGTACTTC.